Only a few counts were recorded for the clone carrying this TCR beta chain. Its antigen is unidentified. MiXCR, applied by TCRdb to the reads, yields one record per CDR3 protein. The sample shows fewer than 550,000 distinct CDR3 sequences, 26% of them seen only once. CDR3 size: 17 residues. Germline-derived CDR1 and CDR2 are SGHNT and YYREEE (reference sequence). The trim removed 1 base at V and 2 bases at J, leaving 10 bases unmatched. The data originate from a study of T cell repertoires in cytomegalovirus infection. Study in general: In public TCR beta signatures, there were indications of both CMV infection and matching HLA type.

Study-level findings and limits: In two of eight donors, the top clonotype was HLA-C-restricted CMV-specific.

The V call is TRBV5-4, the J call TRBJ2-7; 9 positions agree with TRBD1. Input material: PBMCs. The TCR comes from a human donor in good health (CMV status not recorded). Some clones in this sample may be carry-over from other donors' samples. The CDR3 sequence is CASSLNRGRNQAYEQYF. In DNA form, the CDR3 reads TGTGCCAGCAGCTTGAACAGGGGGCGCAACCAGGCCTACGAGCAGTACTTC.